This TCR beta chain was profiled in a study of blood T cells in healthy people across ages. Russia was home to the donors, healthy Caucasian individuals aged roughly 6 to 90. Per-sample PBMC isolation yielded at least 7 million cells. Deletions cut 0 bases from V and 9 bases from J, with 15 bases between. Germline V lookup: CDR1 LGHNA, CDR2 YSLEER. The CDR3 length is 16 residues. It was with a sample-barcoded 5' primer and a J-beta primer mix that a second PCR of roughly 6 to 12 cycles was run. MiXCR, run by TCRdb on the 5' RACE reads, gives a single entry per CDR3 protein. Here the sample spans about 680,000 distinct CDR3 sequences, around 48% being singletons.

The sequence was collected from a woman in her fifties or sixties in good health. Source material: blood. The chain is built from TRBV4-3 and TRBJ1-6, with a weak D call TRBD1 (6 bases). CDR3 DNA: TGCGCCAGCAGCCAAGATACAGGGATCCCTAGTTCACCCCTCCACTTT. It encodes CASSQDTGIPSSPLHF.